This T cell receptor beta chain was recorded in a study of cytomegalovirus exposure and HLA in healthy donors. Turning to the study itself: In terms of ancestry, the Caucasian-associated cluster contained about 81% of the approximately 400 genotyped donors.

Concerning this clone itself: What it binds is not known.

The PCR employed 60 Vbeta primers together with 13 Jbeta primers. Generated by immunoSEQ multiplex PCR, the TCRdb table keeps only in-frame clones and is missing some. The data show tens of thousands of clones, with 80% to 90% seen just once and around 3.2% held by the top ten. This CDR3 contains 12 residues. Trimming took 8 bases from V and 7 from J, leaving 14 bases between them. Per the germline V gene, CDR1 is MGHDK and CDR2 is SYGVNS. Study results and limitations: The study put some 150 TCR beta chains on its list as cytomegalovirus-associated.

The sample comprised PBMCs. J is TRBJ1-2 and V is TRBV25-1; possibly TRBD1 for D (6 bases). This receptor was identified in a woman in her 30s in good health and CMV-seronegative. In DNA, the CDR3 is TGTGCCAGCGGGGGCGGCGTACGTGGCTACACCTTC. Amino acids: CASGGGVRGYTF.